These 30 T cell receptor beta chains were sequenced from one sample in a study of blood T cell repertoires in COVID-19. Sequencing used immunoSEQ multiplex PCR; TCRdb keeps in-frame clones, though not all of them. The sample includes almost 40,000 clones, more than 80% seen only once; the top ten take about 4.2%. The sequenced sample was peripheral blood. These receptor sequences come from a man in his sixties with acute or convalescent COVID-19.

The chain carries TRBV18 and TRBJ1-3; D unclear. Per germline, CDR1 KGHSH and CDR2 LQKENI. Trimming left V 3 bases short and J 6 bases short, with 15 bases between. The CDR3 extends over 15 amino acids. CDR3 sequence (DNA): TGTGCCAGCTCACCCTCACGGGTTGGCGTAAACACCATATATTTT. It encodes CASSPSRVGVNTIYF.

This rearrangement joins TRBV25-1 to TRBJ2-4, with a possible D match to TRBD1 (5 bases). Germline CDR1 reads MGHDK; CDR2 reads SYGVNS. CDR3 length equals 14 residues. The V and J ends lost 6 bases and 2 bases respectively, with 11 bases between them. CDR3 nucleotides: TGTGCCAGCAGCGCAGACAGCCCCAAAAACATTCAGTACTTC. Protein: CASSADSPKNIQYF.

The chain employs TRBV6-5 and TRBJ2-1, with 7 nucleotides matching TRBD1. The junction had 7 bases not matched to a gene; V was cut back by 6 bases and J by 2 bases. CDR3 size: 15 residues. The germline gives CDR1 MNHEY, CDR2 SVGAGI. The chain's CDR3 is CASSPRQGTYNEQFF. The CDR3 bases are TGTGCCAGCAGCCCCCGACAGGGCACCTACAATGAGCAGTTCTTC.

The rearrangement links TRBV27 to TRBJ2-5, with TRBD1 matching 10 bases. This CDR3 is built from 13 residues. J lost 6 bases, V lost 6 bases, and 4 bases had no gene match. Germline-derived CDR1 and CDR2 are MNHEY and SMNVEV (reference sequence). The CDR3 loop reads CASSLGQGKTQYF. CDR3 coding DNA: TGTGCCAGCAGCCTGGGACAGGGGAAGACCCAGTACTTC.

The chain combines TRBV6-5 with TRBJ2-7; D perhaps matches TRBD1 (6 bases). Trimming took off 0 bases at V and 2 bases at J, with 14 bases between the two ends. The CDR3 is 16 amino acids. CDR1 and CDR2 from the germline V gene are MNHEY and SVGAGI. The CDR3 coding sequence is TGTGCCAGCAGTTACTCGATCTGGGACACCACCTACGAGCAGTACTTC. Amino acids: CASSYSIWDTTYEQYF.

On this clone: Because the CDR3 is missing its conserved closing phenylalanine or tryptophan, this is likely a read error. The DNA is omitted, as the CDR3 cannot be located on it reliably, and the CDR3 follows TCRdb's listing. The chain carries TRBV10-3 and TRBJ2-3; whether TRBD2, the table's D call, matches the DNA was not checked. The CDR3 spans 9 residues, counting both ends. Germline V gene sequence: CDR1 ENHRY, CDR2 SYGVKD. The CDR3 reads CAIRGRGWR.

Only one count was recorded for this clone. The chain uses TRBV5-8 and TRBJ1-5; D is uncertain. The germline V gene has CDR1 SGHTS and CDR2 YDEGEE. The CDR3 is made up of 12 amino acids. V lost 4 bases, J lost 4 bases, and 6 bases lay in between. The DNA for the CDR3 is TGTGCCAGCAGCCCCTATAATCAGCCCCAGCATTTT. Its translation: CASSPYNQPQHF.

The rearrangement uses TRBV5-8 and TRBJ2-4; a weak D match, TRBD2 (5 bases). The germline V and J ends were trimmed by 3 bases and 8 bases, with 21 bases remaining between them. The V gene's germline CDR1 is SGHTS and CDR2 YDEGEE. The CDR3 covers 16 residues. This CDR3 is CASSSPILRDGDIQYF. The CDR3 DNA reads TGTGCCAGCAGCTCCCCAATTTTGAGGGATGGTGACATTCAGTACTTC.

The gene calls are TRBV6-5 and TRBJ1-2; weak D call: TRBD1 (5 bases). Germline CDR1 and CDR2: MNHEY and SVGAGI. V lost 5 bases and J lost 6, with 13 bases in between. CDR3 size: 13 residues. The CDR3, as DNA: TGTGCCAGCAGTCTTAGCGGGGGGAATGGCTACACCTTC. Translated, it gives CASSLSGGNGYTF.

The chain uses TRBV10-3 and TRBJ1-4, with D tentatively TRBD1 (5 bases). Deletions cut 3 bases from V and 8 bases from J, with 16 bases between. Germline values: CDR1 ENHRY, CDR2 SYGVKD. This CDR3 is built from 15 residues. DNA for the CDR3: TGTGCCATCAGTGACCTCCGGCAGGGCAAAGAAAAACTGTTTTTT. Translated: CAISDLRQGKEKLFF.

The J gene is TRBJ1-6, the V gene TRBV7-9; weak D call: TRBD1 (6 bases). The germline V gene encodes CDR1 SEHNR and CDR2 FQNEAQ (reference sequence). The CDR3 has 14 residues. The germline V and J ends were trimmed by 3 bases and 6 bases, with 9 bases remaining between them. The CDR3 here is CASSFGGANSPLHF. The CDR3 DNA reads TGTGCCAGCAGCTTCGGGGGGGCTAATTCACCCCTCCACTTT.

This sequence joins TRBV28 and TRBJ2-2; weak D call: TRBD1 (6 bases). CDR1 is MDHEN and CDR2 is SYDVKM in the germline V gene. The V end was cut by 6 bases, the J end by 12 bases, with 14 bases between. This CDR3 is 12 amino acids long. CDR3 loop: CASRLTGKKLFF. CDR3 DNA: TGTGCCAGCAGGCTAACAGGGAAGAAGCTGTTTTTT. The entire variable domain, with the rest obtained from reference TRBV28 and TRBJ2-2, is as follows: DVKVTQSSRYLVKRTGEKVFLECVQDMDHENMFWYRQDPGLGLRLIYFSYDVKMKEKGDIPEGYSVSREKKERFSLILESASTNQTSMYLCASRLTGKKLFFGEGSRLTVL.

V gene TRBV5-6 combines with J gene TRBJ2-5; TRBD2 matches 14 bases. V dropped 0 bases and J dropped 4; count of bases not matched to a gene: 11. Germline V gene data show CDR1 as SGHDT and CDR2 as YYEEEE. The CDR3 totals 19 residues. CDR3 DNA sequence: TGTGCCAGCAGCTTGGGAACCGGGACTAGCGGGGGATCTGGAGAGACCCAGTACTTC. Its translation is CASSLGTGTSGGSGETQYF.

The chain employs TRBV28 and TRBJ2-1, with 9 bases fitting TRBD2. V was clipped by 4 bases and J by 3 bases; unmatched bases: 4. The CDR3 length is 15 residues. Per the germline V gene, CDR1 is MDHEN and CDR2 is SYDVKM. The DNA of the CDR3 is TGTGCCAGCAGTTCGCGGGGGGGCGGCTACAATGAGCAGTTCTTC. Its protein is CASSSRGGGYNEQFF.

The chain joins TRBV6-5 to TRBJ2-5; D is perhaps TRBD2 (5 bases). The CDR3 runs to 13 residues. The V gene's germline CDR1 is MNHEY and CDR2 SVGAGI. Trimming shortened V by 7 bases and J by 7 bases, and 16 bases separated the two germline ends. CDR3 in DNA: TGTGCCAGCATCTATAATAGCCGGGGGACCCAGTACTTC. Its protein is CASIYNSRGTQYF.

The chain couples TRBV6-2 or TRBV6-3 to TRBJ2-4; 12 nucleotides align to TRBD1. This CDR3 is 18 amino acids long. The germline V gene encodes CDR1 MNHEY and CDR2 SVGEGT. The V gene end was trimmed by 1 base and the J gene end by 0 bases; junction bases not matched to a gene: 4. The CDR3 coding sequence is TGTGCCAGCAGTTACTGGGGACAGGGGGCTGTAGCCAAAAACATTCAGTACTTC. It is translated as CASSYWGQGAVAKNIQYF.

V and J are TRBV4-1 and TRBJ2-1; D unresolved. V was clipped by 0 bases and J by 5 bases, with 14 bases between them. The germline V gene has CDR1 MGHRA and CDR2 YSYEKL. This CDR3 region has 16 residues. The CDR3 protein is CASSQDSSWADNEQFF. The CDR3 DNA reads as TGCGCCAGCAGCCAAGATTCGTCGTGGGCCGACAATGAGCAGTTCTTC.

The genes are TRBV27 and TRBJ2-5; 12 bases align to TRBD2. V shed 5 bases and J 0 bases; nucleotides not matched to a gene: 7. Germline V gives CDR1 MNHEY, CDR2 SMNVEV (reference sequence). This CDR3 region has 17 residues. For the CDR3, the DNA is TGTGCCAGCAGTCCCTGGACTAGCGGGGCGTACCAAGAGACCCAGTACTTC. Its protein is CASSPWTSGAYQETQYF.

This chain joins TRBV7-9 and TRBJ2-1, with 13 bases fitting TRBD2. The V gene end was trimmed by 5 bases and the J gene end by 2 bases; junction bases not matched to a gene: 3. Germline V gene data show CDR1 as SEHNR and CDR2 as FQNEAQ (reference sequence). The CDR3 runs to 16 residues. The CDR3 sequence is CASSQLAGGPYNEQFF. The CDR3 DNA reads TGTGCCAGCAGCCAACTAGCGGGGGGGCCCTACAATGAGCAGTTCTTC.

The chain links TRBV7-2 to TRBJ2-3, with 7 bases identical to TRBD2. This CDR3 has 15 residues. The germline CDR1 and CDR2 sequences are SGHTA and FQGNSA. Trimming at V came to 3 bases and at J to 0 bases, leaving 3 bases not matched to a gene. CDR3: CASSFGLGSTDTQYF. CDR3 nucleotide sequence: TGTGCCAGCAGCTTCGGACTAGGTAGCACAGATACGCAGTATTTT.

V gene TRBV4-1 combines with J gene TRBJ2-1; D gene uncertain. V dropped 0 bases and J dropped 15 bases, with 18 bases sitting between them. The CDR3 totals 14 residues. In germline, CDR1 is MGHRA, CDR2 YSYEKL. The CDR3 loop is CASSQDRGISESFF. The DNA of the CDR3 is TGCGCCAGCAGCCAAGATCGAGGCATTTCGGAGTCGTTCTTC.

V is TRBV28 and J is TRBJ2-6; 8 bases fit TRBD1. V lost 8 bases and J lost 2; bases outside the gene matches: 5. The germline V gene has CDR1 MDHEN and CDR2 SYDVKM. This CDR3 contains 15 residues. The DNA for the CDR3 is TGTGCCAGCGCTTCAGGGGGCGCTGGGGCCAACGTCCTGACTTTC. Translation: CASASGGAGANVLTF.

This sequence joins TRBV19 and TRBJ1-1; D unresolved. CDR1 and CDR2 (germline): LNHDA, SQIVND (reference sequence). V lost 2 bases to trimming and J lost 6 bases, with 13 bases between them. The CDR3 length is 14 residues. CDR3 sequence (DNA): TGTGCCAGTAGTATACACGTATTGGCGGCTGAAGCTTTCTTT. As protein: CASSIHVLAAEAFF. Variable domain in full (rest from reference TRBV19 and TRBJ1-1): DGGITQSPKYLFRKEGQNVTLSCEQNLNHDAMYWYRQDPGQGLRLIYYSQIVNDFQKGDIAEGYSVSREKKESFPLTVTSAQKNPTAFYLCASSIHVLAAEAFFGQGTRLTVV.

The CDR3 spells CSAGGVYEQYF. Written as DNA, the CDR3 is TGCAGTGCGGGGGGGGTCTACGAGCAGTACTTC. This chain joins TRBV20-1 and TRBJ2-7; 7 nucleotides line up with TRBD2. J gave up 3 bases and V 6 bases, and 2 bases lay outside the gene matches. This CDR3 contains 11 residues. The germline V gene encodes CDR1 DFQATT and CDR2 SNEGSKA (reference sequence).

The CDR3 loop is CASSFNRGGQPQHF. The CDR3 DNA reads as TGTGCCAGCAGCTTTAACAGGGGAGGTCAGCCCCAGCATTTT. The chain carries TRBV12-1 and TRBJ1-5; TRBD1, the D gene given by the table, was not confirmed from the DNA. TRBV12-1 is marked as a pseudogene. This CDR3 is 14 amino acids long.

This clone appeared a single time. J is TRBJ1-6 and V is TRBV25-1; weak D call: TRBD1 (6 bases). The CDR3 is 13 residues long. V shed 5 bases and J shed 7 bases, with 9 bases lying between them. Germline lookup yields CDR1 MGHDK and CDR2 SYGVNS. CDR3 DNA: TGTGCCAGCAGTCGGACAGAGAATTCACCCCTCCACTTT. Translating it yields CASSRTENSPLHF.

This rearrangement joins TRBV4-3 to TRBJ1-4; D unclear. V lost 3 bases, J lost 7 bases, and 15 bases lay in between. CDR3 size: 15 residues. The germline gives CDR1 LGHNA, CDR2 YSLEER. Written as DNA, the CDR3 is TGCGCCAGCAGCCAGCAGAGGTCCCCGGGTGAAAAACTGTTTTTT. It codes for CASSQQRSPGEKLFF.

The J gene is TRBJ2-1, the V gene TRBV19; 8 bases map to TRBD2. V lost 1 base to trimming and J lost 3 bases; unmatched junction nucleotides: 8. There are 17 residues in the CDR3. Germline CDR1 LNHDA, CDR2 SQIVND (reference sequence). This chain's CDR3 is CASSIAGLEALYNEQFF. The CDR3 DNA reads TGTGCCAGTAGTATAGCGGGACTAGAGGCGCTCTACAATGAGCAGTTCTTC.

V is TRBV19 and J is TRBJ2-1; TRBD1 might be the D (6 bases). The V gene lost 3 bases and the J gene lost 5 bases, with 17 bases spanning the gap. Germline loops: CDR1 LNHDA, CDR2 SQIVND (reference sequence). The CDR3 has 16 residues. CDR3 sequence (DNA): TGTGCCAGTAGTATTCGAGGGGGAGTAAGAGACAATGAGCAGTTCTTC. Translation gives CASSIRGGVRDNEQFF. The full variable domain, completed using reference TRBV19 and TRBJ2-1, is DGGITQSPKYLFRKEGQNVTLSCEQNLNHDAMYWYRQDPGQGLRLIYYSQIVNDFQKGDIAEGYSVSREKKESFPLTVTSAQKNPTAFYLCASSIRGGVRDNEQFFGPGTRLTVL.

This clone has a handful of counts. J is TRBJ1-2 and V is TRBV28; D uncertain. The CDR3 consists of 15 residues. Germline values: CDR1 MDHEN, CDR2 SYDVKM. Trimming cost V 4 bases and J 3 bases, with 15 bases left between them. This CDR3 is CASSYPAEGDYGYTF. CDR3 nucleotides: TGTGCCAGCAGTTACCCCGCGGAGGGCGACTATGGCTACACCTTC.